This T cell receptor beta chain was sequenced during a study of molecular identifiers for immune sequencing clone quantification. CDR3 length: 15 residues. Germline V gene data show CDR1 as SGHDT and CDR2 as YYEEEE. Trimming pared 0 bases from V and 2 bases from J, leaving 11 bases between. TCRdb reanalysed the PCR reads using MiXCR and keeps one entry per CDR3 protein. Of under 800,000 distinct CDR3 sequences detected, approximately 24% appear once; the ten largest clones hold 0.7% to 0.95%. The rearrangement joins TRBV5-6 to TRBJ1-1; D may be TRBD1 (5 bases). The sequencing sample was made of naive CD8+ T cells from blood, with Jurkat cell RNA spiked in. As for subset: FACS-sorted CD8+CD4-CCR7+CD45RA+ naive T cells. The TCR sequence derives from a human donor in good health. Some libraries in this study had Jurkat cell RNA spiked in. CDR3 sequence reads: CASSLGDLRNTEAFF. CDR3 sequence (DNA): TGTGCCAGCAGCTTGGGGGACTTGCGAAACACTGAAGCTTTCTTT. Full variable domain (outside the CDR3, taken from reference TRBV5-6 and TRBJ1-1): DAGVTQSPTHLIKTRGQQVTLRCSPKSGHDTVSWYQQALGQGPQFIFQYYEEEERQRGNFPDRFSGHQFPNYSSELNVNALLLGDSALYLCASSLGDLRNTEAFFGQGTRLTVV.